This entry lists 26 T cell receptor beta chains sequenced from one sample in a study of blood T cell repertoires in COVID-19. Data came from immunoSEQ multiplex PCR; TCRdb stores just in-frame clones and leaves some out. This table holds 400,000 or so clones, roughly 89% found once. Specimen: peripheral blood. These receptors were taken from a man aged 18 to 30 with COVID-19, enrolled during active disease.

This clone has only a few counts. V gene TRBV29-1 combines with J gene TRBJ1-1; D is possibly TRBD1 (6 bases). This CDR3 has 11 residues. The ends were cut back, 5 bases at V and 5 bases at J, with 9 bases in the middle. CDR1 is SQVTM, CDR2 ANQGSEA, per germline. The CDR3 here is CSVPGETEAFF. In DNA form, the CDR3 reads TGCAGCGTTCCAGGGGAAACTGAAGCTTTCTTT.

This clone was recorded once. This chain connects TRBV11-1 to TRBJ2-3; 9 nucleotides match TRBD1. The germline gives CDR1 SGHAT, CDR2 FQDESV (reference sequence). The CDR3 is made up of 16 amino acids. Unmatched junction bases numbered 9, after V lost 2 bases and J lost 6 bases. In nucleotides, the CDR3 is TGTGCCAGCAGCTTAATGTTGGGACAGGGCCAGGATACGCAGTATTTT. Translated: CASSLMLGQGQDTQYF.

This chain links TRBV24-1 with TRBJ2-2, with 15 bases lining up with TRBD2. Germline V CDR1 and CDR2: KGHDR, SFDVKD. V was pared by 3 bases and J by 7 bases, with 5 bases of the junction left unmatched. This CDR3 region has 17 residues. The CDR3 region has the DNA TGTGCCACCAGTGATGGAGGACTAGCGGGGGGGGACGGGGAGCTGTTTTTT. Translated, it gives CATSDGGLAGGDGELFF.

The chain is built from TRBV7-6 and TRBJ2-1; TRBD2 agrees at 11 bases. CDR1 and CDR2 (germline): SGHVS, FNYEAQ. The CDR3 is made up of 15 amino acids. Trimming at V came to 6 bases and at J to 5 bases, leaving 6 bases not matched to a gene. The CDR3 loop reads CASSPTSGGNNEQFF. The CDR3 coding sequence is TGTGCCAGCAGTCCCACTAGCGGGGGAAACAATGAGCAGTTCTTC.

The rearrangement uses TRBV19 and TRBJ1-1, with D hard to call. Trimming pared 5 bases from V and 2 bases from J, leaving 9 bases between. CDR1 and CDR2 from the germline V gene are LNHDA and SQIVND (reference sequence). This CDR3 comprises 13 residues. In DNA, the CDR3 is TGTGCCAGTAGTCCGCGCACCAACACTGAAGCTTTCTTT. As protein: CASSPRTNTEAFF.

The V gene is TRBV27, the J gene TRBJ2-7; D is unclear. The V gene's germline CDR1 is MNHEY and CDR2 SMNVEV (reference sequence). CDR3 length: 14 residues. V was shortened by 0 bases and J by 5 bases, with 11 bases between the two germline ends. In DNA form, the CDR3 reads TGTGCCAGCAGTTTATCCCCCAGGATGCACGAGCAGTACTTC. It specifies CASSLSPRMHEQYF.

The chain couples TRBV27 to TRBJ1-5; the match to TRBD1 covers 8 bases. The CDR3 loop spans 13 amino acids. In germline, CDR1 is MNHEY, CDR2 SMNVEV (reference sequence). The trim removed 8 bases at V and 4 bases at J, leaving 4 bases unmatched. CDR3 coding DNA: TGTGCCAGCGGACAGGGTAGGAATCAGCCCCAGCATTTT. It translates to CASGQGRNQPQHF.

The chain is built from TRBV3-1 (or the pseudogene TRBV3-2) and TRBJ2-7; tentative D call: TRBD2 (6 bases). The CDR3 covers 19 residues. CDR1 is LGHDT and CDR2 is YNNKEL in the germline V gene (reference sequence). Deletions cut 3 bases from V and 0 bases from J, with 24 bases between. The DNA of the CDR3 is TGTGCCAGCAGCCAGGGCCGGAGGGTTCAACCGAGGAGCTCCTACGAGCAGTACTTC. It translates to CASSQGRRVQPRSSYEQYF.

The chain carries TRBV24-1 and TRBJ2-5; the D gene is possibly TRBD2 (6 bases). The V end lost 4 bases, the J end lost 5 bases, and 10 bases lay between the germline ends. The CDR3 runs to 13 residues. The germline V gene has CDR1 KGHDR and CDR2 SFDVKD. The CDR3 nucleotides read TGTGCCACCAGTGACGGACTAACGGAGACCCAGTACTTC. Its protein is CATSDGLTETQYF.

The rearrangement joins TRBV6-5 to TRBJ1-5; D is ambiguous. CDR1 and CDR2 from the germline V gene are MNHEY and SVGAGI. With 0 bases removed from V and 1 base from J, the gap between germline ends came to 4 bases. CDR3 length: 14 amino acids. The CDR3 nucleotides read TGTGCCAGCAGTTACTCGGGCAGCAATCAGCCCCAGCATTTT. This sequence encodes CASSYSGSNQPQHF.

The chain employs TRBV7-8 and TRBJ1-1, with D hard to call. Trimming removed 1 base at V and 11 bases at J, with 14 bases between. Germline V lookup: CDR1 SGHVS, CDR2 FQNEAQ. CDR3 length: 13 amino acids. CDR3 nucleotides: TGTGCCAGCAGCTTAGAGAGTTTCCGCCCGGCTTTCTTT. This sequence encodes CASSLESFRPAFF.

The J gene is TRBJ1-2, the V gene TRBV9, with 8 bases that match TRBD1. CDR3 length: 14 residues. With V trimmed by 0 bases and J by 7 bases, 5 bases remained unmatched. Germline assignment: CDR1 SGDLS and CDR2 YYNGEE. The CDR3 spells CASSVGTGLGGYTF. The CDR3 bases are TGTGCCAGCAGCGTAGGGACAGGGTTGGGTGGCTACACCTTC.

This clone was seen only once. The chain recombines TRBV7-9 with TRBJ2-5; D ambiguous. The CDR3 spans 12 residues. Germline V gene sequence: CDR1 SEHNR, CDR2 FQNEAQ (reference sequence). V lost 2 bases, J lost 9 bases, and 10 bases lay in between. The CDR3 DNA reads as TGTGCCAGCAGCTTACCACGCTCGGCCCAGTACTTC. This encodes CASSLPRSAQYF.

J is TRBJ2-7 and V is TRBV6-5; D unresolved. The germline V and J ends were trimmed by 7 bases and 2 bases, with 6 bases remaining between them. The CDR3 contains 11 residues. Germline CDR1 MNHEY, CDR2 SVGAGI. CDR3 sequence: CASTEPYEQYF. Here the CDR3 DNA reads TGTGCCAGCACCGAGCCCTACGAGCAGTACTTC.

This chain connects TRBV7-9 to TRBJ2-3; 9 nucleotides line up with TRBD1. V was clipped by 5 bases and J by 6 bases; unmatched bases: 15. The CDR3 totals 17 residues. CDR1 is SEHNR and CDR2 is FQNEAQ in the germline V gene (reference sequence). The CDR3 coding sequence is TGTGCCAGCAGCGAGGTAGTTGTGACAGGGGGGATGGATACGCAGTATTTT. Translation gives CASSEVVVTGGMDTQYF.

The chain joins TRBV6-6 to TRBJ1-2, with D tentatively TRBD1 (6 bases). The CDR3 contains 13 residues. Germline CDR1 is MNHNY and CDR2 is SVGAGI (reference sequence). The ends were cut back, 6 bases at V and 0 bases at J, with 8 bases in the middle. The CDR3 bases are TGTGCCAGCAGGGACAGTTCTAACTATGGCTACACCTTC. It encodes CASRDSSNYGYTF.

The chain uses TRBV18 and TRBJ1-2, with 8 bases identical to TRBD1. This CDR3 is built from 15 residues. Per germline, CDR1 KGHSH and CDR2 LQKENI. V was clipped by 3 bases and J by 4 bases; unmatched bases: 7. The CDR3 sequence: CASSPRTGTTYGYTF. CDR3 DNA sequence: TGTGCCAGCTCACCCCGGACAGGGACCACCTATGGCTACACCTTC. Filled out from reference TRBV18 and TRBJ1-2, the complete variable domain reads NAGVMQNPRHLVRRRGQEARLRCSPMKGHSHVYWYRQLPEEGLKFMVYLQKENIIDESGMPKERFSAEFPKEGPSILRIQQVVRGDSAAYFCASSPRTGTTYGYTFGSGTRLTVV.

This chain uses TRBV21-1 with TRBJ2-3; TRBD2, the table's D call, lacks a check against the DNA. TRBV21-1 is assigned pseudogene status. The CDR3 covers 16 residues. The CDR3 DNA sequence: TGTGCCATCTATCGGGACTCACAAAAAGTTACAGATACGCAGTATTTT. Protein: CAIYRDSQKVTDTQYF.

The chain combines TRBV7-9 with TRBJ2-2; D possibly corresponds to TRBD1 (5 bases). The germline V and J ends were trimmed by 3 bases and 2 bases, with 16 bases remaining between them. Germline V gene lookup returns CDR1 SEHNR and CDR2 FQNEAQ (reference sequence). The CDR3 extends over 17 amino acids. The CDR3 reads CASSFTVETANTGELFF. CDR3 coding DNA: TGTGCCAGCAGCTTTACCGTCGAGACAGCCAACACCGGGGAGCTGTTTTTT.

The chain employs TRBV15 and TRBJ2-5; 12 bases agree with TRBD2. Trimming took 7 bases from V and 5 from J; bases not matched to a gene: 5. CDR1 LNHNV and CDR2 YYDKDF come from the germline V gene (reference sequence). The CDR3 is 14 residues long. CDR3 bases: TGTGCCACCAAAACTAGCGGGGGGATGGAGACCCAGTACTTC. Translating it yields CATKTSGGMETQYF.

In its sample, this clone was seen once. V gene TRBV19 combines with J gene TRBJ1-5; tentatively, D is TRBD1 (5 bases). CDR1 and CDR2 (germline): LNHDA, SQIVND (reference sequence). V lost 3 bases to trimming and J lost 5 bases, with 14 bases between them. The CDR3 extends over 15 amino acids. CDR3 region: CASSIGPSGDQPQHF. The CDR3, as DNA: TGTGCCAGTAGTATTGGCCCTTCGGGGGATCAGCCCCAGCATTTT.

V usage is TRBV28 and J usage is TRBJ2-3; D perhaps matches TRBD2 (5 bases). Germline-derived CDR1 and CDR2 are MDHEN and SYDVKM. Trimming removed 3 bases at V and 5 bases at J, with 9 bases between. This CDR3 contains 13 residues. The CDR3 protein is CASSFRAGDTQYF. CDR3 nucleotide sequence: TGTGCCAGCAGTTTTCGGGCGGGAGATACGCAGTATTTT.

This clone has more than one count but fewer than ten. This rearrangement joins TRBV5-4 to TRBJ2-5, with no clear D. CDR3 length: 15 residues. V lost 0 bases, J lost 5 bases, and 14 bases lay in between. Germline V lookup: CDR1 SGHNT, CDR2 YYREEE (reference sequence). For the CDR3, the DNA is TGTGCCAGCAGCTTGGCCGGCAGGATAAGGGAGACCCAGTACTTC. Protein sequence: CASSLAGRIRETQYF.

This chain joins TRBV6-5 and TRBJ2-2; 7 nucleotides agree with TRBD1. The CDR3 consists of 11 residues. The junction had 2 bases not matched to a gene; V was cut back by 10 bases and J by 6 bases. Looked up from germline, CDR1 is MNHEY and CDR2 is SVGAGI. CDR3 in amino acids: CATTGPGELFF. The CDR3 DNA reads as TGTGCCACGACAGGGCCCGGGGAGCTGTTTTTT.

The chain links TRBV4-1 to TRBJ2-5; 14 bases map to TRBD2. Germline loops: CDR1 MGHRA, CDR2 YSYEKL. V lost 4 bases and J lost 3; bases outside the gene matches: 10. The CDR3 extends over 18 amino acids. For the CDR3, the DNA is TGCGCCAGCAGCCCCAGACTAGCGGGAGGGCCGAGGGAAGAGACCCAGTACTTC. This gives the protein CASSPRLAGGPREETQYF.

This chain connects TRBV10-3 to TRBJ2-1, with D maybe TRBD2 (6 bases). The V end was cut by 0 bases, the J end by 3 bases, with 12 bases between. The CDR3 is made up of 16 amino acids. Germline V gives CDR1 ENHRY, CDR2 SYGVKD. CDR3: CAISESAGQGYNEQFF. The DNA for the CDR3 is TGTGCCATCAGTGAGTCTGCGGGGCAGGGCTACAATGAGCAGTTCTTC.